The 13 T cell receptor beta chains listed next were all sequenced from one sample in a study of blood T cell repertoires in COVID-19. Assay: immunoSEQ multiplex PCR; the TCRdb copy retains only in-frame clones and omits some. The sample consists of about 190,000 clones, 75% to 90% of them appearing once. What was sequenced was peripheral blood. These receptors all stem from a man between 65 and 85 years old with active or convalescent COVID-19.

This chain connects TRBV27 to TRBJ1-5, with D uncertain. V was clipped by 2 bases and J by 3 bases, with 5 bases between them. There are 13 residues in the CDR3. Germline CDR1 and CDR2: MNHEY and SMNVEV (reference sequence). In nucleotides, the CDR3 is TGTGCCAGCAGTTTACAAAACAATCAGCCCCAGCATTTT. Its protein is CASSLQNNQPQHF.

The chain combines TRBV5-1 with TRBJ1-1; tentative D call: TRBD1 (5 bases). Trimming left V 5 bases short and J 0 bases short, with 11 bases between. Germline loops: CDR1 SGHRS, CDR2 YFSETQ. The CDR3 consists of 14 residues. The chain's CDR3 is CASRGTGVNTEAFF. CDR3 DNA: TGCGCCAGCAGGGGGACGGGGGTGAACACTGAAGCTTTCTTT. Looking up the rest from reference TRBV5-1 and TRBJ1-1 gives the full variable domain: KAGVTQTPRYLIKTRGQQVTLSCSPISGHRSVSWYQQTPGQGLQFLFEYFSETQRNKGNFPGRFSGRQFSNSRSEMNVSTLELGDSALYLCASRGTGVNTEAFFGQGTRLTVV.

The rearrangement joins TRBV19 to TRBJ1-6; 8 bases are a match to TRBD1. V lost 3 bases to trimming and J lost 9 bases; unmatched junction nucleotides: 16. The CDR3 is 18 amino acids. Germline CDR1 LNHDA, CDR2 SQIVND (reference sequence). CDR3 bases: TGTGCCAGTAGTATCACAAGAGGCAGGGGGCATACGATTTCACCCCTCCACTTT. As protein: CASSITRGRGHTISPLHF.

The CDR3 sequence: CASRKDRNPTYEQYF. The CDR3 bases are TGTGCCAGCAGGAAGGACAGGAACCCTACCTACGAGCAGTACTTC. V usage is TRBV2 and J usage is TRBJ2-7; 7 nucleotides match TRBD1. With V trimmed by 6 bases and J by 2 bases, 10 bases remained unmatched. Germline V gene sequence: CDR1 SNHLY, CDR2 FYNNEI. This CDR3 is 15 amino acids long.

The chain links TRBV5-1 to TRBJ1-2, with D perhaps matching TRBD1 (6 bases). The CDR3 consists of 15 residues. Germline V gene sequence: CDR1 SGHRS, CDR2 YFSETQ. V dropped 1 base and J dropped 12 bases, with 22 bases sitting between them. The CDR3 protein is CASSLLQGPGSFDTF. DNA of the CDR3: TGCGCCAGCAGCTTGCTGCAGGGGCCAGGCTCCTTTGACACCTTC.

The chain employs TRBV5-6 and TRBJ1-2, with D hard to call. Germline V gene lookup returns CDR1 SGHDT and CDR2 YYEEEE. V lost 3 bases and J 7 bases, leaving 16 bases between the germline ends. This CDR3 is 14 amino acids long. The CDR3 sequence is CASSSPTGVRGYTF. The CDR3 nucleotides are TGTGCCAGCAGCTCCCCAACGGGAGTCCGTGGCTACACCTTC.

This sequence joins TRBV7-2 and TRBJ2-5, with 7 positions matching TRBD2. There are 16 residues in the CDR3. CDR1 is SGHTA, CDR2 FQGNSA, per germline. V shed 5 bases and J 4 bases; nucleotides not matched to a gene: 13. The CDR3 region has the DNA TGTGCCAGCAGCCCTCCTTTTGCGGGAGTAAGAGAGACCCAGTACTTC. It is translated as CASSPPFAGVRETQYF.

This chain joins TRBV7-9 and TRBJ2-1; 10 bases are a match to TRBD2. Trimming took 5 bases from V and 0 from J; bases not matched to a gene: 7. The CDR3 totals 17 residues. CDR1 SEHNR and CDR2 FQNEAQ come from the germline V gene (reference sequence). In DNA, the CDR3 is TGTGCCAGCAGCCAAGCCGGGACTAGCGACTCCTACAATGAGCAGTTCTTC. Translation gives CASSQAGTSDSYNEQFF.

The V call is TRBV2, the J call TRBJ2-1; D remains ambiguous. This CDR3 has 12 residues. Trimming shortened V by 3 bases and J by 8 bases, and 8 bases separated the two germline ends. The germline V gene has CDR1 SNHLY and CDR2 FYNNEI. The CDR3 DNA follows: TGTGCCAGCAGTGACCTGGCTGATGAGCAGTTCTTC. This encodes CASSDLADEQFF. The full variable domain, rest sourced from reference TRBV2 and TRBJ2-1, is EPEVTQTPSHQVTQMGQEVILRCVPISNHLYFYWYRQILGQKVEFLVSFYNNEISEKSEIFDDQFSVERPDGSNFTLKIRSTKLEDSAMYFCASSDLADEQFFGPGTRLTVL.

J is TRBJ2-5 and V is TRBV11-2; 7 bases map to TRBD1. The trim removed 1 base at V and 9 bases at J, leaving 5 bases unmatched. CDR3 size: 13 residues. CDR1 SGHAT and CDR2 FQNNGV come from the germline V gene. The CDR3 loop reads CASSLGNTGAQYF. CDR3 nucleotides: TGTGCCAGCAGCTTAGGGAATACAGGGGCCCAGTACTTC. Filled out from reference TRBV11-2 and TRBJ2-5, the complete variable domain reads EAGVAQSPRYKIIEKRQSVAFWCNPISGHATLYWYQQILGQGPKLLIQFQNNGVVDDSQLPKDRFSAERLKGVDSTLKIQPAKLEDSAVYLCASSLGNTGAQYFGPGTRLLVL.

The genes are TRBV19 and TRBJ2-7; 10 nucleotides match TRBD2. The CDR3 covers 15 residues. Germline CDR1 reads LNHDA; CDR2 reads SQIVND (reference sequence). The V gene end was trimmed by 5 bases and the J gene end by 2 bases; junction bases not matched to a gene: 6. CDR3 loop: CASSGSSGRTYEQYF. In DNA form, the CDR3 reads TGTGCCAGTAGTGGCTCTAGCGGGAGAACCTACGAGCAGTACTTC.

This chain links TRBV9 with TRBJ2-3; D not resolved. Germline lookup yields CDR1 SGDLS and CDR2 YYNGEE. The CDR3 runs 12 residues. The germline V and J ends were trimmed by 4 bases and 6 bases, with 9 bases remaining between them. The CDR3 DNA reads as TGTGCCAGCAGCCCTCTCTCGGATACGCAGTATTTT. It encodes CASSPLSDTQYF.

The gene calls are TRBV6-2 or TRBV6-3 and TRBJ1-5; 10 nucleotides align to TRBD1. Germline CDR1 and CDR2: MNHEY and SVGEGT. V lost 6 bases, J lost 3 bases, and 8 bases stayed unmatched. The CDR3 length is 16 residues. CDR3 in DNA: TGTGCCAGCAGCATTTCGGGACAGGGGTTCAATCAGCCCCAGCATTTT. Its protein is CASSISGQGFNQPQHF.